This entry lists 19 T cell receptor beta chains sequenced from one sample in a study of identifying expanded T cells in peripheral blood. Generated by immunoSEQ multiplex PCR, the TCRdb table keeps only in-frame clones and is missing some. This sample carries approximately 100,000 clones, more than 85% of them seen once, and the ten largest clones take approximately 16%. The sequencing input was blood. Source of these receptors: a person between 18 and 75 years old in good health.

This chain joins TRBV7-9 and TRBJ2-3, with D possibly being TRBD2 (6 bases). Germline-derived CDR1 and CDR2 are SEHNR and FQNEAQ (reference sequence). The V gene lost 5 bases and the J gene lost 2 bases, with 23 bases spanning the gap. The CDR3 is made up of 18 amino acids. The CDR3 reads CASSPRDSGSHPTDTQYF. The CDR3 coding sequence is TGTGCCAGCAGCCCCCGGGACTCAGGAAGCCATCCCACAGATACGCAGTATTTT.

This clone was seen a single time. This chain links TRBV19 with TRBJ2-7; D tentatively reads TRBD1 or TRBD2 (5 bases each). The CDR3 has 14 residues. Trimming removed 3 bases at V and 3 bases at J, with 12 bases between. Germline CDR1 is LNHDA and CDR2 is SQIVND (reference sequence). DNA for the CDR3: TGTGCCAGTAGTATCACCGGGACCCACTACGAGCAGTACTTC. Residues: CASSITGTHYEQYF.

This chain connects TRBV7-9 to TRBJ2-6; D uncertain. Trimming cost V 10 bases and J 0 bases, with 4 bases left between them. The CDR3 has 12 residues. In germline, CDR1 is SEHNR, CDR2 FQNEAQ (reference sequence). The CDR3 DNA sequence: TGTGCCACGGCCTCTGGGGCCAACGTCCTGACTTTC. It specifies CATASGANVLTF.

This chain connects TRBV29-1 to TRBJ2-7; perhaps TRBD1 as D (6 bases). The V gene lost 7 bases and the J gene lost 2 bases, with 9 bases spanning the gap. In germline, CDR1 is SQVTM, CDR2 ANQGSEA. The CDR3 is 11 amino acids. The CDR3 loop is CSAGVTYEQYF. The CDR3 DNA sequence: TGCAGCGCAGGGGTAACCTACGAGCAGTACTTC.

V is TRBV30 and J is TRBJ2-5, with TRBD2 matching over 11 bases. V lost 3 bases to trimming and J lost 5 bases; unmatched junction nucleotides: 8. From germline, CDR1 is GTSNPN and CDR2 SVGIG (reference sequence). The CDR3 has 15 residues. The CDR3 reads CAWRRPSGGRETQYF. The CDR3 DNA follows: TGTGCCTGGAGACGTCCTAGCGGGGGGAGGGAGACCCAGTACTTC.

V gene TRBV5-6 combines with J gene TRBJ2-1; 7 bases agree with TRBD2. The CDR3 spans 17 residues. Germline V lookup: CDR1 SGHDT, CDR2 YYEEEE. V was clipped by 1 base and J by 5 bases; unmatched bases: 12. CDR3 amino acids: CASSLPPGGGRNNEQFF. The CDR3 DNA sequence: TGTGCCAGCAGCTTGCCCCCGGGCGGGGGTAGGAACAATGAGCAGTTCTTC.

The chain links TRBV6-5 to TRBJ1-5; D remains unclear. Trimming took 5 bases from V and 3 from J, leaving 2 bases between them. CDR1 is MNHEY and CDR2 is SVGAGI in the germline V gene. The CDR3 totals 11 residues. CDR3 sequence (DNA): TGTGCCAGCAGTAACAATCAGCCCCAGCATTTT. This sequence encodes CASSNNQPQHF.

As DNA, the CDR3 is TGTGCCAGCAGTTTAATTGGCAGGGGATCCACTGAAGCTTTCTTT. Translation: CASSLIGRGSTEAFF. The rearrangement uses TRBV27 and TRBJ1-1; D possibly corresponds to TRBD1 (6 bases). CDR1 is MNHEY, CDR2 SMNVEV, per germline (reference sequence). The CDR3 covers 15 residues. V lost 2 bases, J lost 4 bases, and 14 bases lay in between.

Only a few counts were recorded for this clone. The V call is TRBV15, the J call TRBJ1-4, with D hard to call. This CDR3 is built from 14 residues. Germline V gives CDR1 LNHNV, CDR2 YYDKDF (reference sequence). V was shortened by 0 bases and J by 5 bases, with 7 bases between the two germline ends. The CDR3: CATSRDRGNEKLFF. The DNA for the CDR3 is TGTGCCACCAGCAGAGATAGAGGGAATGAAAAACTGTTTTTT.

The chain recombines TRBV6-5 with TRBJ2-3; 8 nucleotides agree with TRBD1. This CDR3 comprises 13 residues. V dropped 6 bases and J dropped 14; count of bases not matched to a gene: 13. The germline V gene has CDR1 MNHEY and CDR2 SVGAGI. CDR3 region: CASSPRSGGAGYF. DNA for the CDR3: TGTGCCAGCAGCCCCCGGTCAGGGGGCGCGGGGTATTTT.

The chain employs TRBV7-2 and TRBJ2-2; D not resolved. Germline CDR1 and CDR2: SGHTA and FQGNSA. The CDR3 extends over 13 amino acids. V lost 6 bases and J lost 6, with 11 bases in between. The DNA of the CDR3 is TGTGCCAGCAGTCCCGACCCACCCGGGGAGCTGTTTTTT. Protein: CASSPDPPGELFF.

The chain recombines TRBV2 with TRBJ1-5, with unresolved D. In germline, CDR1 is SNHLY, CDR2 FYNNEI. With 2 bases removed from V and 8 bases from J, the gap between germline ends came to 13 bases. The CDR3 consists of 14 residues. CDR3 in amino acids: CASSEQARGKPQHF. CDR3 DNA: TGTGCCAGCAGTGAACAGGCCCGAGGAAAGCCCCAGCATTTT.

This chain links TRBV7-8 with TRBJ1-1, with TRBD1 matching 7 bases. This CDR3 has 15 residues. The trim removed 3 bases at V and 2 bases at J, leaving 6 bases unmatched. Germline V lookup: CDR1 SGHVS, CDR2 FQNEAQ. The CDR3 region has the DNA TGTGCCAGCAGCTTGTTGAAGGGGGCCAACACTGAAGCTTTCTTT. Translation: CASSLLKGANTEAFF.

This clone was detected once. The genes are TRBV4-3 and TRBJ2-1; TRBD2 agrees at 9 bases. The CDR3 runs to 17 residues. Per the germline V gene, CDR1 is LGHNA and CDR2 is YSLEER. V was clipped by 4 bases and J by 10 bases; unmatched bases: 17. CDR3 amino acids: CASSLSSQIAGVGEQFF. As DNA, the CDR3 is TGCGCCAGCAGCCTCTCTTCTCAGATAGCGGGGGTCGGGGAGCAGTTCTTC.

This clone was counted only a few times. This chain links TRBV5-1 with TRBJ1-3; D is possibly TRBD1 (6 bases). There are 16 residues in the CDR3. Deletions cut 4 bases from V and 0 bases from J, with 14 bases between. Germline V CDR1 and CDR2: SGHRS, YFSETQ. CDR3 protein: CASSPGATVSGNTIYF. The DNA of the CDR3 is TGCGCCAGCAGCCCGGGGGCGACAGTCTCTGGAAACACCATATATTTT.

This clone has only one observation. The V gene is TRBV29-1, the J gene TRBJ2-3; 8 nucleotides agree with TRBD1. After removal of 6 bases from V and 4 bases from J, the junction contained 3 bases not matched to a gene. The CDR3 length is 12 residues. CDR1 and CDR2 (germline): SQVTM, ANQGSEA. CDR3 residues: CSVDRGPDTQYF. For the CDR3, the DNA is TGCAGCGTCGACAGGGGTCCAGATACGCAGTATTTT.

The chain uses TRBV6-6 and TRBJ1-1; 7 bases fit TRBD1. The CDR3 spans 14 residues. Germline V gene lookup returns CDR1 MNHNY and CDR2 SVGAGI (reference sequence). Trimming cost V 5 bases and J 3 bases; bases outside gene matches: 6. CDR3 sequence (DNA): TGTGCCAGCAGTCCTCGGACAGGCCACACTGAAGCTTTCTTT. Translation: CASSPRTGHTEAFF.

This clone was recorded only once. The rearrangement links TRBV7-2 to TRBJ2-5, with a possible D match to TRBD2 (6 bases). Trimming took 5 bases from V and 2 from J, leaving 24 bases between them. In germline, CDR1 is SGHTA, CDR2 FQGNSA. CDR3 length: 18 amino acids. CDR3 region: CASSIGLSAPTGQETQYF. The CDR3 DNA sequence: TGTGCCAGCAGCATAGGACTATCGGCCCCGACGGGACAAGAGACCCAGTACTTC. Complete variable domain (other parts from reference TRBV7-2 and TRBJ2-5): GAGVSQSPSNKVTEKGKDVELRCDPISGHTALYWYRQSLGQGLEFLIYFQGNSAPDKSGLPSDRFSAERTGGSVSTLTIQRTQQEDSAVYLCASSIGLSAPTGQETQYFGPGTRLLVL.

This chain's CDR3 is CASSKLGGGGGLQETQYF. For the CDR3, the DNA is TGTGCCAGCAGCAAATTGGGAGGTGGCGGGGGGCTCCAAGAGACCCAGTACTTC. The chain links TRBV21-1 to TRBJ2-5; the table's TRBD2 call for D was not verified on the DNA. TRBV21-1 is a pseudogene segment. The CDR3 spans 18 residues.